The 10 T cell receptor beta chains presented below share a single source sample, sequenced in a study of blood T cells in healthy people across ages. It was with a sample-barcoded 5' primer and a J-beta primer mix that a second PCR of roughly 7 to 12 cycles was run. TCRdb re-analysed the 5' RACE reads in MiXCR, keeping a single row per CDR3 protein. The table shows around 1,700,000 distinct CDR3 sequences, with 28% occurring only once. Sequenced sample: blood. The source of these receptors is a woman aged 25 to 39 in good health.

V gene TRBV27 combines with J gene TRBJ2-1, with D perhaps TRBD1 or TRBD2 (5 bases each). V shed 6 bases and J shed 5 bases, with 14 bases lying between them. In germline, CDR1 is MNHEY, CDR2 SMNVEV (reference sequence). The CDR3 totals 14 residues. CDR3 in DNA: TGTGCCAGCAGCACAAGGGACGGGCACAATGAGCAGTTCTTC. Amino acids: CASSTRDGHNEQFF.

Details on this clonotype: One end of the junction does not line up with germline, which may come from a read error. The chain recombines TRBV12-3 or TRBV12-4 with TRBJ2-3; possible D gene TRBD2, 6 bases. The CDR3 contains 15 residues. The CDR3 region has the DNA TGTGCCAGCAGTTACGGACATACTAGCACAGATGCGCAGTATTTT. Residues: CASSYGHTSTDAQYF.

This clonotype has more than one count but fewer than ten. The chain is built from TRBV5-1 and TRBJ1-4; possible D gene TRBD1, 5 bases. The CDR3 is made up of 15 amino acids. Trimming took off 4 bases at V and 3 bases at J, with 13 bases between the two ends. Germline loops: CDR1 SGHRS, CDR2 YFSETQ. The CDR3 protein is CASSTGTSANEKLFF. CDR3 nucleotides: TGCGCCAGCAGCACCGGGACCTCTGCTAATGAAAAACTGTTTTTT.

This clonotype was detected a few times. The V call is TRBV4-1, the J call TRBJ2-5; 11 nucleotides line up with TRBD1. The CDR3 extends over 16 amino acids. The junction had 12 bases not matched to a gene; V was cut back by 9 bases and J by 3 bases. Germline loops: CDR1 MGHRA, CDR2 YSYEKL. The chain's CDR3 is CARGGQGEVPEETQYF. The CDR3, as DNA: TGCGCCAGGGGGGGACAGGGGGAAGTCCCGGAAGAGACCCAGTACTTC.

As to this clonotype: A much larger clonotype is one base distant, so this may be a read error. CDR3 protein: CASSGQGGGEQYF. In DNA, the CDR3 is TGTGCCAGCAGCGGACAGGGAGGAGGCGAGCAGTACTTC. This sequence joins TRBV28 and TRBJ2-1, with 8 bases fitting TRBD1. The J call is uncertain, as TRBJ2-7 better fits the DNA end. The CDR3 loop spans 13 amino acids. Germline V lookup: CDR1 MDHEN, CDR2 SYDVKM.

The chain is built from TRBV19 and TRBJ2-1, with 7 nucleotides matching TRBD2. Trimming removed 3 bases from V and 7 bases from J; junction bases left unmatched: 9. Germline CDR1 is LNHDA and CDR2 is SQIVND (reference sequence). CDR3 size: 15 residues. Here the CDR3 DNA reads TGTGCCAGTAGTATGGCGGGAGCGGGAATGAATGAGCAGTTCTTC. It translates to CASSMAGAGMNEQFF. Drawing the rest from reference TRBV19 and TRBJ2-1, the complete variable domain is DGGITQSPKYLFRKEGQNVTLSCEQNLNHDAMYWYRQDPGQGLRLIYYSQIVNDFQKGDIAEGYSVSREKKESFPLTVTSAQKNPTAFYLCASSMAGAGMNEQFFGPGTRLTVL.

This clonotype was seen many times. The chain recombines TRBV7-3 with TRBJ2-1; 13 bases agree with TRBD2. Germline CDR1 reads SGHTA; CDR2 reads FQGTGA. The CDR3 has 15 amino acids. V was pared by 5 bases and J by 8 bases, with 6 bases of the junction left unmatched. The CDR3 loop reads CASSRGLAGDDEQFF. Written as DNA, the CDR3 is TGTGCCAGCAGCCGAGGACTAGCGGGGGACGATGAGCAGTTCTTC.

V is TRBV5-1 and J is TRBJ1-1; D gene unclear. Per the germline V gene, CDR1 is SGHRS and CDR2 is YFSETQ. There are 13 residues in the CDR3. The V and J ends lost 2 bases and 4 bases respectively, with 9 bases between them. The CDR3 here is CASSFEHLTEAFF. DNA for the CDR3: TGCGCCAGCAGCTTCGAACACCTCACTGAAGCTTTCTTT. The full variable domain, completed using reference TRBV5-1 and TRBJ1-1, is KAGVTQTPRYLIKTRGQQVTLSCSPISGHRSVSWYQQTPGQGLQFLFEYFSETQRNKGNFPGRFSGRQFSNSRSEMNVSTLELGDSALYLCASSFEHLTEAFFGQGTRLTVV.

This clonotype was picked up many times. The chain joins TRBV5-6 to TRBJ2-7; 8 bases map to TRBD1. V shed 3 bases, J shed 7 bases, and the junction held 15 bases outside the gene matches. The CDR3 extends over 16 amino acids. Germline CDR1 and CDR2: SGHDT and YYEEEE. The CDR3 DNA reads TGTGCCAGCAGCTCGTTATCGGACAGGGACACGATGGAGCAGTACTTC. Protein: CASSSLSDRDTMEQYF.

This clonotype occurred a few times. V usage is TRBV11-2 and J usage is TRBJ2-6; D gene uncertain. This CDR3 comprises 16 residues. Trimming cost V 0 bases and J 0 bases, with 6 bases left between them. Germline assignment: CDR1 SGHAT and CDR2 FQNNGV. The CDR3 DNA reads TGTGCCAGCAGCTTAGAGTTCCACTCTGGGGCCAACGTCCTGACTTTC. Its translation is CASSLEFHSGANVLTF.